The T cell receptor beta chain under discussion was sequenced for a study of PD-1 blockade in classical Hodgkin lymphoma. Notes on the study in general: According to reports, newly diagnosed patients had lower baseline TCR diversity than healthy donors, and relapsed/refractory patients had lower baseline TCR diversity still. No one has yet defined what causes the repertoire differences, which may be disease activity or prior therapy.

In regard to this clone: Antigen specificity is unknown.

Time point in this sample: newly diagnosed, previously untreated cHL patient sample. Untreated, newly diagnosed classical Hodgkin lymphoma PBMCs were used for comparison. The CDR3 totals 13 residues. V lost 7 bases, J lost 0 bases, and 9 bases lay in between. Germline values: CDR1 ENHRY, CDR2 SYGVKD. Produced via immunoSEQ multiplex PCR; TCRdb's table is partial and in-frame only. This sample yields about 15,000 clones, of which around 90% are seen a single time; roughly 3.9% belongs to the top ten. V gene TRBV10-3 combines with J gene TRBJ1-1; D is uncertain. What was sequenced was peripheral blood mononuclear cells (PBMCs). The TCR comes from a human donor with classical Hodgkin lymphoma. The CDR3, as DNA: TGTGCCATCACCTACCAGGTGAACACTGAAGCTTTCTTT. Protein sequence: CAITYQVNTEAFF.